The sequence of this T cell receptor beta chain was determined in a study of identical twins. Germline values: CDR1 SGHRS, CDR2 YFSETQ. The CDR3 is 16 residues long. The trim removed 4 bases at V and 7 bases at J, leaving 7 bases unmatched. In TCRdb, the 5' RACE reads were re-called with MiXCR into one record per CDR3 protein. The sample consists of around 280,000 distinct CDR3 sequences, approximately 8.5% of them appearing once. The data were also submitted as part of a second study, on yellow fever vaccine responses in identical twins.

The sequence came from a woman younger than 30 in good health. The material sequenced was memory (CD45RO+) T cells sorted from blood. This chain joins TRBV5-1 and TRBJ1-6; 11 positions agree with TRBD1. CDR3 DNA: TGCGCCAGCAGCCCCGGACAGGGGGCGCGGAATTCACCCCTCCACTTT. As protein: CASSPGQGARNSPLHF.